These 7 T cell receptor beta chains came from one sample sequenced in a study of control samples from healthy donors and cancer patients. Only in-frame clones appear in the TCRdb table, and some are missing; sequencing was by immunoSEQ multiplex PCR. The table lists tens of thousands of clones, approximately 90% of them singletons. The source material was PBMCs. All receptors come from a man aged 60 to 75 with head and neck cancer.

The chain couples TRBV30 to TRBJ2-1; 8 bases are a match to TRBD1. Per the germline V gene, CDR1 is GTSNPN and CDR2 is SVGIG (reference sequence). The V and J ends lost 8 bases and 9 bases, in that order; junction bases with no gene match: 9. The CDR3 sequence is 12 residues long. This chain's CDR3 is CAVGQGLSEQFF. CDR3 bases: TGTGCCGTAGGACAGGGATTAAGTGAGCAGTTCTTC.

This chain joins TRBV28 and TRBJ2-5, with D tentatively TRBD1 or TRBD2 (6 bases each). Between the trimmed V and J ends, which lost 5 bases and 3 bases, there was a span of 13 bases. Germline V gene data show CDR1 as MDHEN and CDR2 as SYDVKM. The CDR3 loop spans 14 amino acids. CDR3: CASSTQGGKETQYF. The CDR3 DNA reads TGTGCCAGCAGTACCCAAGGGGGGAAAGAGACCCAGTACTTC.

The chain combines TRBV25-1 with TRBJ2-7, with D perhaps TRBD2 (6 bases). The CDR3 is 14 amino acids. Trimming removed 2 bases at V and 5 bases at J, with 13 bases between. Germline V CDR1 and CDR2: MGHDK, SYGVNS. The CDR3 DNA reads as TGTGCCAGCAGTGAAGTCGGGACTGTAGACGAGCAGTACTTC. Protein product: CASSEVGTVDEQYF.

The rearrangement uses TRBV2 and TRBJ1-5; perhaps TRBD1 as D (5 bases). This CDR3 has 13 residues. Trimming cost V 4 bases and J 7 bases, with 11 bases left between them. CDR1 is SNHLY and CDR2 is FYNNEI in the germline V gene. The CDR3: CASSGGEGQPQHF. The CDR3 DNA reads TGTGCCAGCAGTGGGGGAGAGGGGCAGCCCCAGCATTTT.

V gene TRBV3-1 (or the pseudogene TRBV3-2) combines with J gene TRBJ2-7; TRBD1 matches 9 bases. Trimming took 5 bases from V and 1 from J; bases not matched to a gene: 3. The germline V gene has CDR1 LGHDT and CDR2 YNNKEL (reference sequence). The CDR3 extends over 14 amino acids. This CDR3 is CASSTTGGSYEQYF. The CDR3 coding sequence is TGTGCCAGCAGCACGACAGGGGGGTCCTACGAGCAGTACTTC.

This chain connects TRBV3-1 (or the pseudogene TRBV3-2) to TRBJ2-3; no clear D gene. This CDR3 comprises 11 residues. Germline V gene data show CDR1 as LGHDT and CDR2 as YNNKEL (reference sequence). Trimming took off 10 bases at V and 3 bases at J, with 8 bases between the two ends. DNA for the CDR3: TGTGCCACCTCAACAACAGATACGCAGTATTTT. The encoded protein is CATSTTDTQYF.

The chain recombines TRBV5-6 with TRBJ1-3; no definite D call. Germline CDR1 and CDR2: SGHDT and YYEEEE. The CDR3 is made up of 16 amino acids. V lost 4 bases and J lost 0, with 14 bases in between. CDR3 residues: CASSRRRNRSGNTIYF. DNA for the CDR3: TGTGCCAGCAGCCGGAGGCGCAATCGCTCTGGAAACACCATATATTTT.